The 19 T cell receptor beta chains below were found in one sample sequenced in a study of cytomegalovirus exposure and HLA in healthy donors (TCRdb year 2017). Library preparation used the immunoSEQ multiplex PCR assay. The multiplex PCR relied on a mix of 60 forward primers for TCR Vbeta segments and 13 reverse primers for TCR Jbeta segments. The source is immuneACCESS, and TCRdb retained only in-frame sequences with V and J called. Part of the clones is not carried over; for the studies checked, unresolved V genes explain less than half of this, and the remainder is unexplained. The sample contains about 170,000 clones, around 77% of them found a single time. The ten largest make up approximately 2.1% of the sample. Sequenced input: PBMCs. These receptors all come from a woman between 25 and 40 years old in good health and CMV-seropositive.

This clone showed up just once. The CDR3 protein is CATARGDTQYF. CDR3 in DNA: TGTGCCACCGCTCGGGGGGATACGCAGTATTTT. V is TRBV6-5 and J is TRBJ2-3; TRBD2 is a possible D gene (6 bases). The V and J ends lost 10 bases and 6 bases respectively, with 11 bases between them. The CDR3 spans 11 residues. Germline lookup yields CDR1 MNHEY and CDR2 SVGAGI.

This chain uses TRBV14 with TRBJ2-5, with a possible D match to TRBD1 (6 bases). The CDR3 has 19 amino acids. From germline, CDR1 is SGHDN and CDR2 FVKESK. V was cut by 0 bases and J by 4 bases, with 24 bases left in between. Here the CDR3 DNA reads TGTGCCAGCAGCCAAGATATTGTGAGGGGGACGAGCGTCCGAGAGACCCAGTACTTC. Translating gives CASSQDIVRGTSVRETQYF.

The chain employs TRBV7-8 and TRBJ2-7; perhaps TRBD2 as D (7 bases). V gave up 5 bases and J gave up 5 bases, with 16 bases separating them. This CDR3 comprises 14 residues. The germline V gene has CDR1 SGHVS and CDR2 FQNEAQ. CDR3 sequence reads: CASSLRGGRDEQYF. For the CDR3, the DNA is TGTGCCAGCAGCCTTAGGGGGGGTCGCGACGAGCAGTACTTC. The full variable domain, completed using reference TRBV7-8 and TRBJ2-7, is GAGVSQSPRYKVAKRGQDVALRCDPISGHVSLFWYQQALGQGPEFLTYFQNEAQLDKSGLPSDRFFAERPEGSVSTLKIQRTQQEDSAVYLCASSLRGGRDEQYFGPGTRLTVT.

The chain's CDR3 is CASSLAAGETYEQYF. DNA for the CDR3: TGCGCCAGCAGCTTGGCGGCAGGGGAGACCTACGAGCAGTACTTC. The J gene is TRBJ2-7, the V gene TRBV5-1; possibly TRBD1 for D (6 bases). CDR1 and CDR2 (germline): SGHRS, YFSETQ. The V end lost 0 bases, the J end lost 2 bases, and 12 bases lay between the germline ends. The CDR3 has 15 amino acids. The full variable domain, its missing parts supplied by reference TRBV5-1 and TRBJ2-7, is KAGVTQTPRYLIKTRGQQVTLSCSPISGHRSVSWYQQTPGQGLQFLFEYFSETQRNKGNFPGRFSGRQFSNSRSEMNVSTLELGDSALYLCASSLAAGETYEQYFGPGTRLTVT.

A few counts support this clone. CDR3 protein: CASSSSLVEAEAFF. The CDR3 DNA follows: TGTGCCAGTAGTTCCTCATTGGTGGAGGCTGAAGCTTTCTTT. This chain connects TRBV19 to TRBJ1-1; D gene ambiguous. The V gene's germline CDR1 is LNHDA and CDR2 SQIVND (reference sequence). This CDR3 spans 14 amino acids. Trimming cost V 5 bases and J 6 bases, with 16 bases left between them.

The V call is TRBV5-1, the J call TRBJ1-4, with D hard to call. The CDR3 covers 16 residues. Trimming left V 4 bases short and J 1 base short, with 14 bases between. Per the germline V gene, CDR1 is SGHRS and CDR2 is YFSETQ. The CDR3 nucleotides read TGCGCCAGCAGCGGCGCCCCAGGCAGAACTAATGAAAAACTGTTTTTT. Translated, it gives CASSGAPGRTNEKLFF.

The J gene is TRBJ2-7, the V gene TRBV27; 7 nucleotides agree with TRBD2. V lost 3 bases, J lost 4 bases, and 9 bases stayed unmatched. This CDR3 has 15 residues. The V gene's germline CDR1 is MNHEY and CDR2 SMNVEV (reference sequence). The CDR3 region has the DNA TGTGCCAGCAGTTTGACGACTAGCCTATCTTACGAGCAGTACTTC. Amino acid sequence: CASSLTTSLSYEQYF.

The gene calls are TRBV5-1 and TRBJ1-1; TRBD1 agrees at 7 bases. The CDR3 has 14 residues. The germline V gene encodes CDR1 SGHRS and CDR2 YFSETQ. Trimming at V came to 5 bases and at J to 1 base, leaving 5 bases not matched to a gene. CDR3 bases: TGCGCCAGCAGACGACAGGGAGAGAACACTGAAGCTTTCTTT. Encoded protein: CASRRQGENTEAFF.

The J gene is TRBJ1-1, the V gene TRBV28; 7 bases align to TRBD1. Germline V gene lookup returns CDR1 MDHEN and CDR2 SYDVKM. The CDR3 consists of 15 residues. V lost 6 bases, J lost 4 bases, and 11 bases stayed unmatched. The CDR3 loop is CASREEQGWSTEAFF. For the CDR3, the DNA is TGTGCCAGCAGAGAAGAACAGGGGTGGAGCACTGAAGCTTTCTTT.

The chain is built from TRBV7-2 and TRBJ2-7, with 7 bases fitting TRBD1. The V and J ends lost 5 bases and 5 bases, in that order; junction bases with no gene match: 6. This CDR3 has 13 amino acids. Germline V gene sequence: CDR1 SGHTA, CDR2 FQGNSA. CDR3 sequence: CASSPGQDDEQYF. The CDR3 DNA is TGTGCCAGCAGCCCCGGACAGGATGACGAGCAGTACTTC. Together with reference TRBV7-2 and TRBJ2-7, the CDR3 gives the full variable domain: GAGVSQSPSNKVTEKGKDVELRCDPISGHTALYWYRQSLGQGLEFLIYFQGNSAPDKSGLPSDRFSAERTGGSVSTLTIQRTQQEDSAVYLCASSPGQDDEQYFGPGTRLTVT.

The CDR3: CASSQVGLAGNDEQFF. For the CDR3, the DNA is TGCGCCAGCAGCCAAGTGGGACTAGCGGGGAACGATGAGCAGTTCTTC. V is TRBV4-3 and J is TRBJ2-1; TRBD2 aligns across 13 bases. Losses at the gene ends were 1 base for V and 8 bases for J; bases not matched to a gene: 5. Per germline, CDR1 LGHNA and CDR2 YSLEER. The CDR3 covers 16 residues.

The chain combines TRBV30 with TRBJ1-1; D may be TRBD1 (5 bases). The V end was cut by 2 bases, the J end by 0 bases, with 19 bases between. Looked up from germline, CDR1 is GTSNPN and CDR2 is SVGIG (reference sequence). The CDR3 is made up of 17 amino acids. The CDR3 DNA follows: TGTGCCTGGAGTCCCCGGGGGGGAAGAGGCATGAACACTGAAGCTTTCTTT. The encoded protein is CAWSPRGGRGMNTEAFF.

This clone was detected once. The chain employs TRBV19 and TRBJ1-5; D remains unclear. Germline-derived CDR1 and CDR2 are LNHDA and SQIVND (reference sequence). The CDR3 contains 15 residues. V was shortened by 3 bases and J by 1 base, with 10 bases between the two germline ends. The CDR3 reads CASSIARLSNQPQHF. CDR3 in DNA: TGTGCCAGTAGTATTGCGCGCCTCAGCAATCAGCCCCAGCATTTT.

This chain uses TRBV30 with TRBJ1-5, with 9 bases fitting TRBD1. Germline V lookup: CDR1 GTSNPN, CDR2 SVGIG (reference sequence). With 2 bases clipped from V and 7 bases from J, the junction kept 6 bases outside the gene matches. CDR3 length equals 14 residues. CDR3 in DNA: TGTGCCTGGAGTCCGACAGGGGGAGGGCAGCCCCAGCATTTT. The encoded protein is CAWSPTGGGQPQHF.

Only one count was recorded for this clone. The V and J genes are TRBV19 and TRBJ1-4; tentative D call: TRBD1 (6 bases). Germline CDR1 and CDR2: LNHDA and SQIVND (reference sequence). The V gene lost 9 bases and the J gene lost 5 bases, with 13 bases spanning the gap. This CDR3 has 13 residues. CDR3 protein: CASSQGPNEKLFF. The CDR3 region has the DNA TGTGCCAGCTCACAGGGACCGAATGAAAAACTGTTTTTT.

Here the CDR3 DNA reads TGTGCCAGCAGTGGGGAGGCTAACTATGGCTACACCTTC. Amino acid sequence: CASSGEANYGYTF. The chain uses TRBV2 and TRBJ1-2; D is unresolved. Germline V gives CDR1 SNHLY, CDR2 FYNNEI. CDR3 size: 13 residues. Trimming stripped 4 bases from V and 0 bases from J, with 6 bases between.

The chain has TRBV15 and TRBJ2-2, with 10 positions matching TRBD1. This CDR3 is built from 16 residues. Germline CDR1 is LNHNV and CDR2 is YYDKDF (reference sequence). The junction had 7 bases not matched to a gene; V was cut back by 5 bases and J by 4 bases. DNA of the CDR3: TGTGCCACCAGCCTAGGGACAGGGGCTACCACCGGGGAGCTGTTTTTT. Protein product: CATSLGTGATTGELFF.

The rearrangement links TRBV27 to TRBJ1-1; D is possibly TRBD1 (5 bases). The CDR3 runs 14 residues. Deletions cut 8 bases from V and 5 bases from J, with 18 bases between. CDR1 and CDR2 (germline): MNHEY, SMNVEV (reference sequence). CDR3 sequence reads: CASLSPGRITEAFF. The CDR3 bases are TGTGCCAGCCTTTCCCCAGGGAGGATTACTGAAGCTTTCTTT.

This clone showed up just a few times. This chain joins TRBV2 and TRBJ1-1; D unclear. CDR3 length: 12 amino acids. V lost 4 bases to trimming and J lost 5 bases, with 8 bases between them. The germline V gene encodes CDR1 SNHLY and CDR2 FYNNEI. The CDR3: CASSVYSTEAFF. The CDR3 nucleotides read TGTGCCAGCAGTGTATATAGTACTGAAGCTTTCTTT.